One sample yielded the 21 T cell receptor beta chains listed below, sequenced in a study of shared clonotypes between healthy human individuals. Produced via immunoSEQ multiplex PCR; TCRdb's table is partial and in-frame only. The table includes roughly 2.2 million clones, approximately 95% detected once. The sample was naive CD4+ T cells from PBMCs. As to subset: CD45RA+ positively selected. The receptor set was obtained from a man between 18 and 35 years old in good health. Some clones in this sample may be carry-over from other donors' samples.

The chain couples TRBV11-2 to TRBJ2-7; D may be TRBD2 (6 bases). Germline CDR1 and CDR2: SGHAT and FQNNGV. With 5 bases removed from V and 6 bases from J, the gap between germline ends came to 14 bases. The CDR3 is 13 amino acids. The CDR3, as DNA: TGTGCCAGCAGCCTCGGGGAGGCCGGCGAGCAGTACTTC. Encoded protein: CASSLGEAGEQYF.

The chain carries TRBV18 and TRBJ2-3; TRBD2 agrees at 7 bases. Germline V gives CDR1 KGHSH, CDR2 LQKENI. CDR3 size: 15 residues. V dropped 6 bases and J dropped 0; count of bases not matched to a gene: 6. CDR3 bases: TGTGCCAGCTCCCCAACTAGCGCGAGCACAGATACGCAGTATTTT. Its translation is CASSPTSASTDTQYF.

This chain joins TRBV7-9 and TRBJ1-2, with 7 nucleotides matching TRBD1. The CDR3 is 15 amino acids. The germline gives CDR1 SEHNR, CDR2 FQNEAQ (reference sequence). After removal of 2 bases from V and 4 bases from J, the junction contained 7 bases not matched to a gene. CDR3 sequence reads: CASSLNPGQPYGYTF. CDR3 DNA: TGTGCCAGCAGCTTAAACCCGGGACAGCCCTATGGCTACACCTTC.

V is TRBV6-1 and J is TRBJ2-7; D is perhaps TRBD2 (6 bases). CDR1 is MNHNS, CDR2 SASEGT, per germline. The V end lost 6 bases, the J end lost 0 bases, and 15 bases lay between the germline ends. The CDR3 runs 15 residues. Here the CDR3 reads CASSPGLRHSYEQYF. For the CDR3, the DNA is TGTGCCAGCAGCCCGGGACTTCGCCACTCCTACGAGCAGTACTTC.

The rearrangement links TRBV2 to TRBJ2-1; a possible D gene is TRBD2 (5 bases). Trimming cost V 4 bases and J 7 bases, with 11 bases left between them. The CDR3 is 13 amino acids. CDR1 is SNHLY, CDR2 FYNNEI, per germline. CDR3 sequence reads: CASSVGVGNEQFF. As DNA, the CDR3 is TGTGCCAGCAGTGTCGGGGTGGGAAATGAGCAGTTCTTC.

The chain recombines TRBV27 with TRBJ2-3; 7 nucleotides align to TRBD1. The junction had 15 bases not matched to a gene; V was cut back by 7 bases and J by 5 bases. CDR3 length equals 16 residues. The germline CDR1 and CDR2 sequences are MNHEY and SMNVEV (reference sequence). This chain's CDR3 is CASKGALGRRGDTQYF. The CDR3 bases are TGTGCCAGCAAGGGGGCCCTGGGGCGACGGGGAGATACGCAGTATTTT.

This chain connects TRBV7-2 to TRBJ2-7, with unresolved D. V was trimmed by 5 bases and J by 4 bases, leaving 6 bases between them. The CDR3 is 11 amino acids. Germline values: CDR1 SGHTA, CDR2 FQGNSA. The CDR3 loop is CASSDGYEQYF. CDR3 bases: TGTGCCAGCAGCGACGGATACGAGCAGTACTTC.

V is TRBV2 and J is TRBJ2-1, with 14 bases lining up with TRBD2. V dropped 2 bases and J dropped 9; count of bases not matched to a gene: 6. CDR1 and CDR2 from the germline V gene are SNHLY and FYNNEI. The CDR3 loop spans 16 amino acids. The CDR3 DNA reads TGTGCCAGCAGTGAAAAGCGACTAGCGGGAGGGAGTGAGCAGTTCTTC. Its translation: CASSEKRLAGGSEQFF.

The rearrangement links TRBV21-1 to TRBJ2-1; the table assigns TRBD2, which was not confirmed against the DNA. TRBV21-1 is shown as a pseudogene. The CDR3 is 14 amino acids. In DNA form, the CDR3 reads TGTGCCAGCAGCTCCCAGCGGTTCTACAATGAGCAGTTCTTC. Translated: CASSSQRFYNEQFF.

CDR3 loop: CASSARTGYGYTF. The CDR3 nucleotides are TGTGCCAGCAGTGCCCGGACGGGCTATGGCTACACCTTC. This chain uses TRBV27 with TRBJ1-2; no firm D call. The CDR3 consists of 13 residues. Looked up from germline, CDR1 is MNHEY and CDR2 is SMNVEV (reference sequence). V was shortened by 5 bases and J by 4 bases, with 11 bases between the two germline ends.

This CDR3 reads CASKPFPGTGDYGYTF. The CDR3 DNA is TGTGCCAGCAAACCATTTCCCGGGACAGGGGACTATGGCTACACCTTC. V and J are TRBV16 and TRBJ1-2; 10 bases align to TRBD1. Per germline, CDR1 KGHSY and CDR2 FQNENV. This CDR3 comprises 16 residues. J gave up 3 bases and V 7 bases, and 11 bases lay outside the gene matches.

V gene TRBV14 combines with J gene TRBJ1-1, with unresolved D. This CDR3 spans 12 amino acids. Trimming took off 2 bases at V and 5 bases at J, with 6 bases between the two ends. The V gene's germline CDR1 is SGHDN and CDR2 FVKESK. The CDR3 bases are TGTGCCAGCAGCCAATCGGGGACTGAAGCTTTCTTT. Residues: CASSQSGTEAFF.

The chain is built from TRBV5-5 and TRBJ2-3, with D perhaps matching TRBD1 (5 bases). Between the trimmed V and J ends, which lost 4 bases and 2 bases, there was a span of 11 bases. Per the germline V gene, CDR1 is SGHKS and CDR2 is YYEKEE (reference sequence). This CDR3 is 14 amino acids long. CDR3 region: CASSRQGNTDTQYF. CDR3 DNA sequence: TGTGCCAGCAGCCGGCAGGGTAACACAGATACGCAGTATTTT.

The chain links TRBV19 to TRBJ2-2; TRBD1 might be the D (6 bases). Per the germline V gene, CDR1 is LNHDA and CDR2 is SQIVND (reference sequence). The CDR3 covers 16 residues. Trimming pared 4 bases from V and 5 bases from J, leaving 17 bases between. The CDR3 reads CASSNPRGTGTGELFF. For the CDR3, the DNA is TGTGCCAGTAGTAATCCAAGGGGGACGGGAACCGGGGAGCTGTTTTTT. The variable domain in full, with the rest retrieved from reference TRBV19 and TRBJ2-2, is DGGITQSPKYLFRKEGQNVTLSCEQNLNHDAMYWYRQDPGQGLRLIYYSQIVNDFQKGDIAEGYSVSREKKESFPLTVTSAQKNPTAFYLCASSNPRGTGTGELFFGEGSRLTVL.

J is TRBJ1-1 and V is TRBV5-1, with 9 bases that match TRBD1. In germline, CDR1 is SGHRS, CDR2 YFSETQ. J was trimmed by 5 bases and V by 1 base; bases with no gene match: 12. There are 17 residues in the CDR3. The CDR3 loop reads CASSLRTGATRTTEAFF. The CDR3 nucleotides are TGCGCCAGCAGCTTGCGGACAGGGGCAACCAGAACAACTGAAGCTTTCTTT.

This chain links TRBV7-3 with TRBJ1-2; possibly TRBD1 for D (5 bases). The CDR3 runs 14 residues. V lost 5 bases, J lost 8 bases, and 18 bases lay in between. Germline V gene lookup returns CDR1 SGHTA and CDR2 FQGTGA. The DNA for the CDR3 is TGTGCCAGCAGCCCGAGGCCAGGGATGGGAGGCTACACCTTC. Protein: CASSPRPGMGGYTF.

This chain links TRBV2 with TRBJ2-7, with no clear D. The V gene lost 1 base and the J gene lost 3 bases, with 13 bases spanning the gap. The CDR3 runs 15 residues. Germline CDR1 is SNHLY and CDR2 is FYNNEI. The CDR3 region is CASSEDRRISYEQYF. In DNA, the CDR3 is TGTGCCAGCAGTGAAGATCGTAGGATTAGCTACGAGCAGTACTTC.

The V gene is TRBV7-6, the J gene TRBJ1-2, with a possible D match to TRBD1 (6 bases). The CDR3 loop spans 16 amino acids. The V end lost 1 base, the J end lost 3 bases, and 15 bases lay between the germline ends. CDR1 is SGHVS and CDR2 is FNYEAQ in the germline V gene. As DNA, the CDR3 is TGTGCCAGCAGCTTAGGGAGGCCCAGGGGTGACTATGGCTACACCTTC. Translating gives CASSLGRPRGDYGYTF.

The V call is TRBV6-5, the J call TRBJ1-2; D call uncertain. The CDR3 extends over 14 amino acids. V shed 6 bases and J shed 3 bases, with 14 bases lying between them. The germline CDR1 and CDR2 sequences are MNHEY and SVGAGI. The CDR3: CASSLDKAYYGYTF. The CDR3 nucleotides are TGTGCCAGCAGCCTCGACAAGGCCTACTATGGCTACACCTTC.

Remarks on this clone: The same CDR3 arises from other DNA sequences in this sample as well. CDR3 sequence (DNA): TGTGCCAGCAGTTACTCGGCAGGGAACTATGGCTACACCTTC. Its translation: CASSYSAGNYGYTF. The gene calls are TRBV6-5 and TRBJ1-2, with D possibly TRBD1 on 5 matching bases. V was shortened by 0 bases and J by 2 bases, with 7 bases between the two germline ends. CDR3 length equals 14 residues. Germline V gene lookup returns CDR1 MNHEY and CDR2 SVGAGI.

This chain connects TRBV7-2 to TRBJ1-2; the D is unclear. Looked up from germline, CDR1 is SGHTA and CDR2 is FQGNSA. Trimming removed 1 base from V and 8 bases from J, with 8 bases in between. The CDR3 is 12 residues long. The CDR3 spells CASSLGSWGYTF. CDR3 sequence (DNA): TGTGCCAGCAGCTTAGGGTCGTGGGGCTACACCTTC.